The 10 T cell receptor beta chains in this list originate from one sample, sequenced in a study of identical twins. TCRdb reprocessed the 5' RACE reads via MiXCR and lists one record per CDR3 protein. The profile shows hundreds of thousands of distinct CDR3 sequences, under 9.5% of them singletons. A further study also used this sample, focusing on yellow fever vaccine responses in identical twins.

The sequenced sample consisted of memory (CD45RO+) T cells sorted from blood. These receptors were collected from a young woman in good health.

This clonotype showed up many times. This chain joins TRBV5-1 and TRBJ2-3; D not resolved. The V gene's germline CDR1 is SGHRS and CDR2 YFSETQ. The CDR3 is made up of 15 amino acids. V was clipped by 1 base and J by 2 bases, with 11 bases between them. The CDR3 loop is CASSLLGSLTDTQYF. The CDR3 DNA reads TGCGCCAGCAGCTTGTTGGGTTCCCTCACAGATACGCAGTATTTT.

There are a few counts of this clonotype. The genes are TRBV7-8 and TRBJ2-5; TRBD1 aligns across 9 bases. The CDR3 is 18 amino acids. Germline CDR1 SGHVS, CDR2 FQNEAQ. With V trimmed by 1 base and J by 1 base, 10 bases remained unmatched. In DNA, the CDR3 is TGTGCCAGCAGCTTAGGGCCCCCGACAGGGGGGACCCAAGAGACCCAGTACTTC. Translating it yields CASSLGPPTGGTQETQYF.

The chain has TRBV7-9 and TRBJ2-1; TRBD2 aligns across 8 bases. The CDR3 is 16 residues long. V lost 6 bases and J lost 6; bases outside the gene matches: 13. Germline CDR1 SEHNR, CDR2 FQNEAQ (reference sequence). The chain's CDR3 is CASSPPFREGPNEQFF. Written as DNA, the CDR3 is TGTGCCAGCAGTCCCCCTTTCCGGGAGGGACCCAATGAGCAGTTCTTC.

There are a few counts of this clonotype. The chain recombines TRBV6-1 with TRBJ1-1; maybe TRBD1 (5 bases). The V and J ends lost 3 bases and 7 bases respectively, with 6 bases between them. Germline values: CDR1 MNHNS, CDR2 SASEGT. The CDR3 length is 11 residues. The CDR3 DNA reads as TGTGCCAGCAGTGAGGACAATGAAGCTTTCTTT. It translates to CASSEDNEAFF.

The CDR3 spells CSAADFSSYEQYV. The CDR3, as DNA: TGCAGTGCCGCAGACTTCAGCTCCTACGAGCAGTACGTC. This sequence joins TRBV20-1 and TRBJ2-7; D is uncertain. The length of the CDR3 is 13 residues. Trimming left V 6 bases short and J 0 bases short, with 12 bases between. CDR1 and CDR2 from the germline V gene are DFQATT and SNEGSKA (reference sequence).

This clonotype was detected ten times or more. V usage is TRBV10-3 and J usage is TRBJ2-7; tentative D call: TRBD2 (5 bases). CDR3 length equals 14 residues. CDR1 is ENHRY and CDR2 is SYGVKD in the germline V gene. Deletions cut 2 bases from V and 5 bases from J, with 13 bases between. This chain's CDR3 is CAISERETINEQYF. The CDR3 bases are TGTGCCATCAGTGAGAGGGAGACTATCAACGAGCAGTACTTC.

There are a few counts of this clonotype. This sequence joins TRBV11-2 and TRBJ2-7; the D is unclear. Trimming left V 2 bases short and J 0 bases short, with 11 bases between. Germline values: CDR1 SGHAT, CDR2 FQNNGV. The CDR3 is 15 amino acids. The CDR3 DNA reads TGTGCCAGCAGCTTACCTAGGACGAGCTCCTACGAGCAGTACTTC. Its protein product is CASSLPRTSSYEQYF.

The rearrangement uses TRBV6-5 and TRBJ2-1; 10 nucleotides agree with TRBD2. Germline trimming cut 3 bases from V and 9 bases from J; bases unmatched to any gene: 8. Looked up from germline, CDR1 is MNHEY and CDR2 is SVGAGI. This CDR3 is built from 15 residues. The chain's CDR3 is CASSYSSGSGLEQFF. CDR3 DNA: TGTGCCAGCAGTTATTCTAGCGGGAGCGGGCTTGAGCAGTTCTTC.

This clonotype was recorded at least ten times. The chain carries TRBV29-1 and TRBJ2-3, with D unresolved. The CDR3 is 9 residues long. V was cut by 4 bases and J by 6 bases, with 2 bases left in between. From germline, CDR1 is SQVTM and CDR2 ANQGSEA. As DNA, the CDR3 is TGCAGCGTTGGGGATACGCAGTATTTT. As protein: CSVGDTQYF.

The chain is built from TRBV28 and TRBJ2-7, with TRBD1 matching over 8 bases. Germline CDR1 and CDR2: MDHEN and SYDVKM. The V and J ends lost 4 bases and 6 bases, in that order; junction bases with no gene match: 5. The CDR3 has 13 amino acids. CDR3 protein: CASSSGQGPEQYF. The DNA for the CDR3 is TGTGCCAGCAGTTCCGGACAGGGACCCGAGCAGTACTTC.